Each of the 2 T cell receptor beta chains below was sequenced from the same sample in a study of PD-1 blockade in classical Hodgkin lymphoma. Assay: immunoSEQ multiplex PCR; the TCRdb copy retains only in-frame clones and omits some. Of tens of thousands of clones listed, about 86% are singletons. Each patient's relapse followed autologous stem cell transplantation, and brentuximab vedotin exposure varied. The input for sequencing was peripheral blood mononuclear cells (PBMCs), taken before the second cycle of nivolumab. The receptors were gathered from a human donor with classical Hodgkin lymphoma.

J is TRBJ2-3 and V is TRBV5-1; TRBD2 agrees at 8 bases. The CDR3 is made up of 16 amino acids. The ends lost 0 bases at V and 4 bases at J; junction bases unmatched: 7. CDR1 and CDR2 from the germline V gene are SGHRS and YFSETQ. CDR3 loop: CASSLEAGGRADTQYF. The CDR3 bases are TGCGCCAGCAGCTTGGAGGCGGGAGGAAGGGCAGATACGCAGTATTTT.

J is TRBJ2-5 and V is TRBV28; TRBD2 matches at 9 bases. The CDR3 totals 15 residues. CDR1 and CDR2 (germline): MDHEN, SYDVKM. V trimming: 3 bases; J trimming: 4 bases; junction bases outside the gene matches: 6. CDR3 coding DNA: TGTGCCAGCAGTTTGGATAGCGGGAGTCTAGAGACCCAGTACTTC. Its protein is CASSLDSGSLETQYF.